Given below is one TCR beta chain in context. Antigen: not known. TCRdb keeps only in-frame clones here, not all; method: immunoSEQ multiplex PCR. The table includes about 38,000 clones, 83% detected once. The sample originates from a study of graft-versus-host responses after intestinal transplantation. General study points: Graft-donor T cell macrochimerism in patients accompanied high graft-versus-host to host-versus-graft clonal ratios in allografts.

This material consisted of PBMCs, taken less than 1,400 days after transplant. This receptor was taken from a human patient who received an intestinal transplant, so some T cells may come from the graft donor.

The DNA for the CDR3 is TGTGCAAGTCGCTATAGTCTTCTGGGCACTGAAGCTTTCTTT. It translates to CASRYSLLGTEAFF. This sequence joins TRBV12-2 and TRBJ1-1. TRBV12-2 is a pseudogene locus. The CDR3 totals 14 residues.